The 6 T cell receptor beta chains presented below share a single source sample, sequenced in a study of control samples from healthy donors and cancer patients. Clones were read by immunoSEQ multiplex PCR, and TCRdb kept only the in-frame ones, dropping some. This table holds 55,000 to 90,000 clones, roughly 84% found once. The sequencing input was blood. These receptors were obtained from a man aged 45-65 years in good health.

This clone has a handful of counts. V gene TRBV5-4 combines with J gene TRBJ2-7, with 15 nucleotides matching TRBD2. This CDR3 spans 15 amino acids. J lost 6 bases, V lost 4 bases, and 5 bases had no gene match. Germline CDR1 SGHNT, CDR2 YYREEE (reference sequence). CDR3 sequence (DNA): TGTGCCAGCAGCCCGGGACTAGCGGGGGGCGTCGAGCAGTACTTC. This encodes CASSPGLAGGVEQYF.

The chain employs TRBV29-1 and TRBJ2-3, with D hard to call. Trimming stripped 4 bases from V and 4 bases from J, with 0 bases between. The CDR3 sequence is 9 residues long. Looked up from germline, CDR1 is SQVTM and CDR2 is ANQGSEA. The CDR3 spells CSVADTQYF. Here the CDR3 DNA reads TGCAGCGTTGCAGATACGCAGTATTTT.

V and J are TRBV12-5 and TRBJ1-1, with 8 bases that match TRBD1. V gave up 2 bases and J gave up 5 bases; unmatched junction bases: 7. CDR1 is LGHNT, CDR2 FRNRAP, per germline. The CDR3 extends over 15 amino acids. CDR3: CASGLTTGGVTEAFF. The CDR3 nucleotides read TGTGCTAGTGGTTTGACCACAGGGGGAGTTACTGAAGCTTTCTTT.

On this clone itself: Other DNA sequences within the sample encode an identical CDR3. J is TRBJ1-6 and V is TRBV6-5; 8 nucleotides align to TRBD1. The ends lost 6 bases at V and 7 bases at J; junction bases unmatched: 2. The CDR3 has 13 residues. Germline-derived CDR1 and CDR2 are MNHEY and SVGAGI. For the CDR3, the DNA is TGTGCCAGCAGGGGACAGGCGAATTCACCCCTCCACTTT. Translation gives CASRGQANSPLHF.

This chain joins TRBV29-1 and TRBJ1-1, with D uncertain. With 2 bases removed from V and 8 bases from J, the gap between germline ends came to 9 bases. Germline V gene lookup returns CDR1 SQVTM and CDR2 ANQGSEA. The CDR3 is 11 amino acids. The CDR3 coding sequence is TGCAGCGTTGAAAGCCCGGGCGAAGCTTTCTTT. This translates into CSVESPGEAFF.

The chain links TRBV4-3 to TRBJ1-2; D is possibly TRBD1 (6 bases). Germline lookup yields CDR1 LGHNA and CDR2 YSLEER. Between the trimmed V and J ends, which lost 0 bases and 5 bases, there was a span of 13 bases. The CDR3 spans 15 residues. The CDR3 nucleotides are TGCGCCAGCAGCCAAGAGCCGGGGGCTCGGTATGGCTACACCTTC. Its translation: CASSQEPGARYGYTF.